This TCR beta chain is from a study of OX40 agonist ivuxolimab in advanced cancers. Study-level background: Participants could have had prior anti-PD-1, anti-PD-L1 or anti-CTLA-4 therapy, and around 43% had some.

Clones were read by immunoSEQ multiplex PCR, and TCRdb kept only the in-frame ones, dropping some. Here the sample spans nearly 70,000 clones, approximately 80% being singletons. The CDR3 runs 14 residues. V lost 5 bases and J 4 bases, leaving 15 bases between the germline ends. CDR1 is SGHDN and CDR2 is FVKESK in the germline V gene. The sample was CD4+ or CD8+ T cells sorted from blood, taken in a trial of the OX40 agonist ivuxolimab. The chain combines TRBV14 with TRBJ2-7; tentatively, D is TRBD1 (5 bases). The clonotype was recovered from an adult with an advanced solid tumor such as melanoma, head and neck, liver or kidney cancer. In nucleotides, the CDR3 is TGTGCCAGCAGCAGAGGCCCAGGGTCTTACGAGCAGTACTTC. Protein product: CASSRGPGSYEQYF. The variable domain in full, completed from reference TRBV14 and TRBJ2-7, reads EAGVTQFPSHSVIEKGQTVTLRCDPISGHDNLYWYRRVMGKEIKFLLHFVKESKQDESGMPNNRFLAERTGGTYSTLKVQPAELEDSGVYFCASSRGPGSYEQYFGPGTRLTVT.